The sequence of this T cell receptor beta chain was determined in a study of cytomegalovirus exposure and HLA in healthy donors. Across the whole study: T cells numbering around 190 million yielded roughly 120 million unique TCR beta sequences in an earlier analysis.

PCR was performed using 60 Vbeta and 13 Jbeta primers. Using immunoSEQ multiplex PCR, the repertoire was profiled, and TCRdb retains in-frame clones only, with some absent. The data hold about 77,000 clones, with roughly 80% observed a single time. This TCR derives from a man aged 35 to 55 in good health and CMV-seronegative. Sequencing was performed on PBMCs.

CDR3 bases: TGCGCCAGCAGCCAACCCCCCGGGACCCAGTACTTC. This translates into CASSQPPGTQYF. The J gene is TRBJ2-5, the V gene TRBV5-1; no clear D. Germline CDR1 and CDR2: SGHRS and YFSETQ. The length of the CDR3 is 12 residues. The V gene lost 4 bases and the J gene lost 7 bases, with 11 bases spanning the gap.